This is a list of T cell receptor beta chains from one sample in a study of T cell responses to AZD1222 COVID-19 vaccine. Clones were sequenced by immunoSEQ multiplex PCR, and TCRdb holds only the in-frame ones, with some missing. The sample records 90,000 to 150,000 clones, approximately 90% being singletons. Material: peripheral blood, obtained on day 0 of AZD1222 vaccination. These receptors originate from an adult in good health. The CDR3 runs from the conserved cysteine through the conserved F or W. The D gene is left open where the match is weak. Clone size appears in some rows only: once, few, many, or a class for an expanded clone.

CASSAGVGAEAFF | TGTGCCAGCAGCGCGGGGGTAGGGGCTGAAGCTTTCTTT | NA | TRBV7-3 | NA | TRBJ1-1
CAISSGSQETQYF | TGTGCCATCAGTTCCGGGAGCCAAGAGACCCAGTACTTC | NA | TRBV10-3 | NA | TRBJ2-5
CASSPTWNEWGPQHF | TGTGCCAGCAGTCCAACGTGGAACGAGTGGGGGCCCCAGCATTTT | NA | TRBV27 | NA | TRBJ1-5
CASSLGTAVNTEAFF | TGCGCCAGCAGCTTGGGGACAGCTGTGAACACTGAAGCTTTCTTT | NA | TRBV5-1 | NA | TRBJ1-1
CASSLDVQSKNF | TGTGCCAGCAGCTTAGACGTGCAGTCCAAGAATTTT | NA | TRBV7-9 | NA | TRBJ2-3
CASSPREDTNSPLHF | TGTGCCAGCAGCCCCAGAGAGGACACCAATTCACCCCTCCACTTT | NA | TRBV9 | NA | TRBJ1-6
CASSLAGGTGDEQFF | TGTGCCAGCAGCTTGGCAGGGGGGACCGGCGATGAGCAGTTCTTC | NA | TRBV5-4 | once | TRBJ2-1
CASTLGIGGREKLFF | TGTGCCAGCACCTTGGGGATTGGGGGGCGAGAAAAACTGTTTTTT | NA | TRBV11-2 | NA | TRBJ1-4
CASSLPAEVYGYTF | TGTGCCAGCAGTTTACCGGCAGAGGTCTATGGCTACACCTTC | NA | TRBV28 | NA | TRBJ1-2
CASRSSGANVLTF | TGTGCCAGCCGAAGTTCTGGGGCCAACGTCCTGACTTTC | NA | TRBV6-5 | NA | TRBJ2-6
CASSTARTGELFF | TGTGCCAGCTCAACCGCGCGGACCGGGGAGCTGTTTTTT | NA | TRBV18 | NA | TRBJ2-2
CASARDGALEQYF | TGTGCCAGCGCCCGGGACGGCGCCCTCGAGCAGTACTTC | NA | TRBV6-6 | NA | TRBJ2-7
CASSLRVASPLHF | TGTGCCAGCAGCTTGAGGGTCGCTTCACCCCTCCACTTT | NA | TRBV5-8 | NA | TRBJ1-6
CASSPRGHRMNTEAFF | TGTGCCAGCAGCCCTAGGGGGCACCGCATGAACACTGAAGCTTTCTTT | TRBD1 | TRBV6-7 | few | TRBJ1-1
CASSIIDRLAKNIQYF | TGTGCCAGCAGTATAATCGACAGGCTAGCCAAAAACATTCAGTACTTC | NA | TRBV6-6 | NA | TRBJ2-4
CSARTGRTGELFF | TGCAGCGCCCGGACAGGGAGAACCGGGGAGCTGTTTTTT | TRBD1 | TRBV29-1 | NA | TRBJ2-2
CATRDSTEAFF | TGTGCCACCCGGGACAGCACTGAAGCTTTCTTT | TRBD1 | TRBV6-5 | NA | TRBJ1-1
CASSQGQPNQPQHF | TGTGCCAGCAGCCAGGGACAGCCCAATCAGCCCCAGCATTTT | TRBD1 | TRBV7-9 | NA | TRBJ1-5
CASSKQGDGYNEQFF | TGTGCCAGCAGCAAGCAGGGTGACGGCTACAATGAGCAGTTCTTC | NA | TRBV7-3 | NA | TRBJ2-1
CASSLYPSWDSQETQYF | TGTGCCAGCAGCTTATACCCAAGTTGGGACAGTCAAGAGACCCAGTACTTC | TRBD1 | TRBV7-9 | NA | TRBJ2-5
CAPPLGDSNTGELFF | TGTGCCCCTCCCTTGGGGGACTCGAACACCGGGGAGCTGTTTTTT | NA | TRBV5-3 | NA | TRBJ2-2
CASSLDMVGYTF | TGTGCCAGCTCCCTCGACATGGTGGGCTACACCTTC | NA | TRBV12-3/TRBV12-4 | few | TRBJ1-2
CASSLGGQNTEAFF | TGCGCCAGCAGCTTGGGTGGACAGAACACTGAAGCTTTCTTT | NA | TRBV5-1 | few | TRBJ1-1
CASASRGGQPQHF | TGTGCCAGCGCATCCAGGGGGGGACAGCCCCAGCATTTT | TRBD1 | TRBV3-1/TRBV3-2 | NA | TRBJ1-5
CASSYTGVGYQPQHF | TGTGCCAGCAGCTACACAGGGGTAGGATATCAGCCCCAGCATTTT | TRBD1 | TRBV6-5 | NA | TRBJ1-5
CASSPGGVGDEQFF | TGTGCCAGCAGTCCAGGTGGTGTCGGCGATGAGCAGTTCTTC | NA | TRBV11-3 | NA | TRBJ2-1
CASSLGTGNNSPLHF | TGTGCCAGCAGCTTAGGGACAGGGAATAATTCACCCCTCCACTTT | TRBD1 | TRBV7-2 | NA | TRBJ1-6
CASSEGGSVGYEQYF | TGTGCCAGCAGTGAAGGCGGCAGCGTTGGGTACGAGCAGTACTTC | NA | TRBV2 | once | TRBJ2-7
CASLEKNTEAFF | TGTGCCAGCTTAGAGAAGAACACTGAAGCTTTCTTT | NA | TRBV2 | NA | TRBJ1-1
CASSTTGTGGVGNTIYF | TGTGCCAGCAGCACCACCGGGACAGGGGGTGTGGGAAACACCATATATTTT | TRBD1 | TRBV7-2 | NA | TRBJ1-3
CASSERQATSGANVLTF | TGTGCCAGCAGCGAACGACAGGCGACCTCTGGGGCCAACGTCCTGACTTTC | NA | TRBV9 | NA | TRBJ2-6
CASSVSAGWNQPQHF | TGTGCCAGCAGCGTATCGGCAGGGTGGAATCAGCCCCAGCATTTT | NA | TRBV9 | NA | TRBJ1-5
CASSPQSHGEQFF | TGTGCCAGCAGCCCGCAATCACATGGTGAGCAGTTCTTC | NA | TRBV3-1/TRBV3-2 | NA | TRBJ2-1
CASSRDSGNQPQHF | TGTGCCAGCAGCCGGGACAGCGGGAATCAGCCCCAGCATTTT | TRBD1 | TRBV7-9 | NA | TRBJ1-5
CASSYFARSNTGELFF | TGTGCCAGCAGTTACTTCGCGAGATCGAACACCGGGGAGCTGTTTTTT | NA | TRBV6-5 | NA | TRBJ2-2
CASSFPKGQGIYEQYF | TGTGCCAGCAGCTTTCCTAAGGGACAGGGAATCTACGAGCAGTACTTC | TRBD1 | TRBV7-9 | NA | TRBJ2-7
CASSYSDRAGYEQYF | TGTGCCAGCAGTTACTCAGACAGGGCTGGTTACGAGCAGTACTTC | TRBD1 | TRBV6-2/TRBV6-3 | few | TRBJ2-7
CASSLSAGNEQFF | TGTGCTAGCAGCTTATCCGCGGGGAATGAGCAGTTCTTC | NA | TRBV7-7 | NA | TRBJ2-1
CASSLTGVWYF | TGTGCCAGCAGTCTGACTGGGGTTTGGTACTTC | NA | TRBV12-3/TRBV12-4 | once | TRBJ2-7
CASSQQAGTQYF | TGTGCCAGCAGCCAACAGGCGGGAACGCAGTATTTT | NA | TRBV14 | NA | TRBJ2-3
CATSPEMNTEAFF | TGTGCCACCAGCCCAGAAATGAACACTGAAGCTTTCTTT | NA | TRBV6-5 | NA | TRBJ1-1
CASSIGRMYSNQPQHF | TGTGCCAGCAGTATAGGACGGATGTATAGCAATCAGCCCCAGCATTTT | NA | TRBV6-2/TRBV6-3 | NA | TRBJ1-5
CATSDRGTTDTQYF | TGTGCCACCAGTGACCGAGGAACCACAGATACGCAGTATTTT | NA | TRBV24-1 | once | TRBJ2-3
CASSLPGTGYNEQFF | TGTGCCAGCAGCCTACCCGGGACAGGGTACAATGAGCAGTTCTTC | TRBD1 | TRBV14 | NA | TRBJ2-1
CASSYTESNTEAFF | TGTGCCAGCAGTTACACAGAGTCGAACACTGAAGCTTTCTTT | NA | TRBV6-6 | NA | TRBJ1-1
CASSLDRTGLGQETQYF | TGCGCCAGCAGCTTGGACCGAACAGGGTTAGGACAAGAGACCCAGTACTTC | NA | TRBV5-1 | many | TRBJ2-5
CASSQTGTVNQPQHF | TGTGCCAGCAGCCAAACCGGGACAGTCAATCAGCCCCAGCATTTT | TRBD1 | TRBV16 | NA | TRBJ1-5
CASSIQGATGELFF | TGTGCCAGTAGTATACAGGGGGCAACCGGGGAGCTGTTTTTT | TRBD1 | TRBV19 | NA | TRBJ2-2
CASSQVGNSPLHF | TGTGCCAGCAGCCAAGTGGGGAATTCACCCCTCCACTTT | NA | TRBV4-2 | NA | TRBJ1-6
CASIVGNTGELFF | TGTGCCAGTATAGTCGGAAACACCGGGGAGCTGTTTTTT | NA | TRBV19 | NA | TRBJ2-2
CASRGTGDYGYTF | TGTGCCAGCAGGGGGACAGGGGATTATGGCTACACCTTC | TRBD1 | TRBV12-3/TRBV12-4 | NA | TRBJ1-2
CASSRSPGDSPLHF | TGTGCCAGCAGTCGGTCTCCGGGGGATTCACCCCTCCACTTT | NA | TRBV6-5 | NA | TRBJ1-6
CASSLGQGAATEAFF | TGTGCCAGCAGCTTAGGACAGGGGGCGGCCACTGAAGCTTTCTTT | TRBD1 | TRBV5-4 | NA | TRBJ1-1
CASSSGSGGTGYTF | TGTGCCAGCAGCTCGGGTTCTGGGGGGACTGGCTACACCTTC | NA | TRBV7-3 | NA | TRBJ1-2
CARRDIQETQYF | TGCGCCAGGAGAGATATTCAAGAGACCCAGTACTTC | NA | TRBV10-1 | NA | TRBJ2-5
CASRSGDTGELFF | TGTGCCAGTAGGTCGGGGGACACCGGGGAGCTGTTTTTT | NA | TRBV19 | NA | TRBJ2-2
CASTLGGRETQYF | TGTGCCAGCACCCTGGGGGGCCGAGAGACCCAGTACTTC | NA | TRBV12-3/TRBV12-4 | NA | TRBJ2-5
CASTKAPSSYNEQFF | TGTGCCAGTACAAAGGCACCGAGCTCCTACAATGAGCAGTTCTTC | NA | TRBV19 | once | TRBJ2-1
CATSDSGVPGELFF | TGTGCCACCAGTGATTCAGGGGTTCCCGGGGAGCTGTTTTTT | NA | TRBV24-1 | NA | TRBJ2-2
CATSDYSGGSYNEQFF | TGTGCCACCAGTGATTATAGCGGGGGGTCCTACAATGAGCAGTTCTTC | TRBD2 | TRBV24-1 | NA | TRBJ2-1